Shown below are 23 T cell receptor beta chains from a single sample sequenced in a study of cytomegalovirus exposure and HLA in healthy donors. Repertoires were generated with immunoSEQ multiplex PCR, while TCRdb's copy carries only in-frame clones and drops some. The sample shows approximately 300,000 clones, roughly 89% of them seen only once. Sequencing was performed on PBMCs. These receptors were collected from a woman aged 18-29 years in good health and CMV-seronegative.

This rearrangement joins TRBV5-4 to TRBJ2-5; 12 bases agree with TRBD2. Germline loops: CDR1 SGHNT, CDR2 YYREEE (reference sequence). The CDR3 length is 15 residues. V was clipped by 4 bases and J by 5 bases; unmatched bases: 6. CDR3 nucleotides: TGTGCCAGCAGCAGACTAGCGGGAGAGGGGGAGACCCAGTACTTC. It encodes CASSRLAGEGETQYF.

The chain has TRBV7-2 and TRBJ2-7; 10 bases align to TRBD2. V shed 4 bases, J shed 8 bases, and the junction held 8 bases outside the gene matches. Germline V gene data show CDR1 as SGHTA and CDR2 as FQGNSA. The CDR3 is made up of 14 amino acids. This chain's CDR3 is CASSSWTSGGQQYF. The CDR3 DNA is TGTGCCAGCAGCTCCTGGACTAGCGGAGGTCAGCAGTACTTC.

The chain joins TRBV18 to TRBJ2-7; D unclear. The CDR3 has 19 residues. CDR1 is KGHSH and CDR2 is LQKENI in the germline V gene. The V end lost 1 base, the J end lost 4 bases, and 26 bases lay between the germline ends. The CDR3 DNA is TGTGCCAGCTCACCACGCCTCGGGTGGTCCCCTACTACCGAATACGAGCAGTACTTC. As protein: CASSPRLGWSPTTEYEQYF.

Note on this clone: Additional DNA sequences in this sample encode the identical CDR3. J is TRBJ1-3 and V is TRBV2; weak D call: TRBD1 (5 bases). V lost 3 bases to trimming and J lost 0 bases, with 6 bases between them. The CDR3 is made up of 14 amino acids. Germline V lookup: CDR1 SNHLY, CDR2 FYNNEI. The CDR3 DNA sequence: TGTGCCAGCAGTGAGCAGGGCTCTGGAAACACCATATATTTT. This sequence encodes CASSEQGSGNTIYF. Complete variable domain (other parts from reference TRBV2 and TRBJ1-3): EPEVTQTPSHQVTQMGQEVILRCVPISNHLYFYWYRQILGQKVEFLVSFYNNEISEKSEIFDDQFSVERPDGSNFTLKIRSTKLEDSAMYFCASSEQGSGNTIYFGEGSWLTVV.

The chain uses TRBV28 and TRBJ2-2; perhaps TRBD2 as D (6 bases). CDR1 is MDHEN, CDR2 SYDVKM, per germline. The V gene lost 3 bases and the J gene lost 7 bases, with 12 bases spanning the gap. This CDR3 comprises 14 residues. Here the CDR3 reads CASSFRYGGGELFF. The CDR3 region has the DNA TGTGCCAGCAGTTTCCGTTACGGGGGCGGGGAGCTGTTTTTT.

The chain carries TRBV6-6 and TRBJ2-1, with D possibly being TRBD2 (6 bases). The CDR3 is 14 residues long. Germline loops: CDR1 MNHNY, CDR2 SVGAGI (reference sequence). V shed 2 bases and J shed 9 bases, with 14 bases lying between them. CDR3 DNA sequence: TGTGCCAGCAGTTACCCGGGGGATGGAGGTGAGCAGTTCTTC. Its translation is CASSYPGDGGEQFF.

The rearrangement joins TRBV7-2 to TRBJ1-5; D remains ambiguous. The CDR3 is made up of 14 amino acids. The V and J ends lost 3 bases and 3 bases respectively, with 9 bases between them. Germline CDR1 reads SGHTA; CDR2 reads FQGNSA. The chain's CDR3 is CASSLEEYNQPQHF. In DNA form, the CDR3 reads TGTGCCAGCAGCTTGGAGGAGTACAATCAGCCCCAGCATTTT.

This chain uses TRBV6-5 with TRBJ2-3; no reliable D call. The germline V and J ends were trimmed by 5 bases and 4 bases, with 16 bases remaining between them. Germline V lookup: CDR1 MNHEY, CDR2 SVGAGI. The CDR3 spans 15 residues. The CDR3 DNA reads as TGTGCCAGCAGTCCCTTAGCTCTACTACCAGATACGCAGTATTTT. Translation gives CASSPLALLPDTQYF.

The genes are TRBV7-9 and TRBJ2-6; tentative D call: TRBD1 (5 bases). The germline gives CDR1 SEHNR, CDR2 FQNEAQ (reference sequence). There are 15 residues in the CDR3. The ends were cut back, 5 bases at V and 2 bases at J, with 10 bases in the middle. The CDR3 protein is CASSPGQPGANVLTF. In DNA form, the CDR3 reads TGTGCCAGCAGCCCAGGGCAGCCTGGGGCCAACGTCCTGACTTTC.

This clone was observed a single time. CDR3 in amino acids: CASSPSFGAFF. CDR3 DNA sequence: TGTGCCAGCAGCCCCTCTTTCGGAGCTTTCTTT. This chain connects TRBV11-2 to TRBJ1-1; D is uncertain. V gave up 5 bases and J gave up 10 bases, with 11 bases separating them. Germline V gene lookup returns CDR1 SGHAT and CDR2 FQNNGV. The CDR3 contains 11 residues.

The chain combines TRBV7-2 with TRBJ2-7, with a weak D call TRBD1 (5 bases). CDR1 SGHTA and CDR2 FQGNSA come from the germline V gene. The CDR3 totals 14 residues. The ends were cut back, 5 bases at V and 0 bases at J, with 11 bases in the middle. This chain's CDR3 is CASSPDRASYEQYF. Written as DNA, the CDR3 is TGTGCCAGCAGCCCCGACAGAGCCTCCTACGAGCAGTACTTC.

This clone occurred a few times. The rearrangement links TRBV19 to TRBJ1-2; a weak D match, TRBD1 (5 bases). The ends were cut back, 8 bases at V and 4 bases at J, with 11 bases in the middle. The CDR3 covers 12 residues. In germline, CDR1 is LNHDA, CDR2 SQIVND (reference sequence). Written as DNA, the CDR3 is TGTGCCAGTGACAGCCCTATCTATGGCTACACCTTC. Its protein product is CASDSPIYGYTF. Together with reference TRBV19 and TRBJ1-2, the CDR3 gives the full variable domain: DGGITQSPKYLFRKEGQNVTLSCEQNLNHDAMYWYRQDPGQGLRLIYYSQIVNDFQKGDIAEGYSVSREKKESFPLTVTSAQKNPTAFYLCASDSPIYGYTFGSGTRLTVV.

This clone occurred once. The chain has TRBV19 and TRBJ1-5; D not certain. Between the trimmed V and J ends, which lost 8 bases and 0 bases, there was a span of 14 bases. CDR1 is LNHDA, CDR2 SQIVND, per germline (reference sequence). The CDR3 has 15 residues. CDR3 sequence (DNA): TGTGCCAGTGCGGCGGAACAATATAGCAATCAGCCCCAGCATTTT. Translated, it gives CASAAEQYSNQPQHF.

V usage is TRBV28 and J usage is TRBJ2-1, with D hard to call. This CDR3 is built from 14 residues. Trimming pared 2 bases from V and 10 bases from J, leaving 15 bases between. The germline CDR1 and CDR2 sequences are MDHEN and SYDVKM. CDR3 DNA sequence: TGTGCCAGCAGTTTACCCCAATCGGGTCGGGAGCAGTTCTTC. Encoded protein: CASSLPQSGREQFF.

The chain joins TRBV5-6 to TRBJ2-1, with TRBD2 identical over 10 bases. The CDR3 runs 13 residues. CDR1 SGHDT and CDR2 YYEEEE come from the germline V gene. Trimming removed 10 bases from V and 8 bases from J; junction bases left unmatched: 9. DNA for the CDR3: TGTGCCGGGTTCCCTAGCGGGAGCGATGAGCAGTTCTTC. Translating gives CAGFPSGSDEQFF.

The chain combines TRBV19 with TRBJ2-7, with 7 bases identical to TRBD1. Germline V gives CDR1 LNHDA, CDR2 SQIVND (reference sequence). CDR3 size: 15 residues. V lost 2 bases to trimming and J lost 2 bases; unmatched junction nucleotides: 6. DNA for the CDR3: TGTGCCAGTAGTATACCGGGACAGAGACCCTACGAGCAGTACTTC. Translation gives CASSIPGQRPYEQYF.

The chain uses TRBV7-9 and TRBJ2-7; TRBD2 matches 9 bases. Trimming at V came to 5 bases and at J to 4 bases, leaving 15 bases not matched to a gene. The CDR3 runs to 17 residues. Germline lookup yields CDR1 SEHNR and CDR2 FQNEAQ (reference sequence). CDR3 residues: CASSASVRLAVLYEQYF. CDR3 sequence (DNA): TGTGCCAGCAGCGCGTCTGTGAGACTAGCGGTATTATACGAGCAGTACTTC.

V and J are TRBV4-1 and TRBJ2-1; the D is unclear. The CDR3 sequence is 15 residues long. Germline V CDR1 and CDR2: MGHRA, YSYEKL. The V end was cut by 0 bases, the J end by 7 bases, with 13 bases between. The CDR3 bases are TGCGCCAGCAGCCAAGATGGAGAGCGAAGGAATGAGCAGTTCTTC. This encodes CASSQDGERRNEQFF.

This clone occurred once. The CDR3 DNA follows: TGTGCCAGCAGTTTAAGGGGTGAAAAACTGTTTTTT. Protein product: CASSLRGEKLFF. This chain joins TRBV27 and TRBJ1-4; perhaps TRBD1 as D (5 bases). The CDR3 sequence is 12 residues long. Trimming cost V 2 bases and J 7 bases, with 5 bases left between them. Germline V CDR1 and CDR2: MNHEY, SMNVEV (reference sequence).

The chain links TRBV15 to TRBJ2-7; 8 bases are shared with TRBD2. This CDR3 is 15 amino acids long. Trimming took 3 bases from V and 4 from J; bases not matched to a gene: 8. Germline values: CDR1 LNHNV, CDR2 YYDKDF (reference sequence). The CDR3 nucleotides read TGTGCCACCAGCAGCCGCTTGGGACTAGAGTACGAGCAGTACTTC. It is translated as CATSSRLGLEYEQYF.

The chain links TRBV27 to TRBJ2-7; 8 bases align to TRBD2. Germline trimming cut 5 bases from V and 1 base from J; bases unmatched to any gene: 4. This CDR3 comprises 14 residues. Germline V gives CDR1 MNHEY, CDR2 SMNVEV (reference sequence). The CDR3 region is CASSQGLESYEQYF. The CDR3 DNA reads TGTGCCAGCAGTCAGGGACTAGAGTCCTACGAGCAGTACTTC.

This clone has more than one count but fewer than ten. The V gene is TRBV7-2, the J gene TRBJ2-7, with 9 bases that match TRBD2. Trimming at V came to 1 base and at J to 3 bases, leaving 4 bases not matched to a gene. CDR3 length: 15 residues. Germline lookup yields CDR1 SGHTA and CDR2 FQGNSA. CDR3: CASSLGRTSVYEQYF. CDR3 sequence (DNA): TGTGCCAGCAGCTTAGGTAGGACTAGCGTCTACGAGCAGTACTTC.

The genes are TRBV5-6 and TRBJ1-4; D is uncertain. From germline, CDR1 is SGHDT and CDR2 YYEEEE. Trimming pared 0 bases from V and 6 bases from J, leaving 9 bases between. The CDR3 runs to 14 residues. CDR3 bases: TGTGCCAGCAGCTTGGACTTGGCGGATGAAAAACTGTTTTTT. Translated, it gives CASSLDLADEKLFF.